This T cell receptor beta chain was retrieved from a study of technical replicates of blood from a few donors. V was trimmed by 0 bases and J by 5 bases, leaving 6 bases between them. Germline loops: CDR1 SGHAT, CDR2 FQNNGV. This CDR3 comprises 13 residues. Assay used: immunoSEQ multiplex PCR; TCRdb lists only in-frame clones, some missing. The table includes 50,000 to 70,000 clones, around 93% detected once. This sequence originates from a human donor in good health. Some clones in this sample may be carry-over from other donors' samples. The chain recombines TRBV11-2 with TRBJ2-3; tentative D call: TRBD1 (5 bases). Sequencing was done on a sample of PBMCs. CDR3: CASSLDRVDTQYF. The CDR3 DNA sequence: TGTGCCAGCAGCTTAGACAGGGTAGATACGCAGTATTTT.